What follows are 5 T cell receptor beta chains derived from one specimen sequenced in a study of T cell responses to AZD1222 COVID-19 vaccine. Only in-frame clones appear in the TCRdb table, and some are missing; sequencing was by immunoSEQ multiplex PCR. The profile shows about 56,000 clones, 80% to 90% of them singletons. The starting material was peripheral blood, obtained 28 days after the second AZD1222 dose. These receptors came from an adult who received the AZD1222 COVID-19 vaccine.

The rearrangement uses TRBV5-5 and TRBJ2-1; weak D call: TRBD2 (6 bases). The CDR3 spans 16 residues. CDR1 SGHKS and CDR2 YYEKEE come from the germline V gene (reference sequence). V was pared by 0 bases and J by 7 bases, with 17 bases between. The CDR3 here is CASSLVTGVAGNEQFF. The CDR3 DNA sequence: TGTGCCAGCAGCTTGGTGACGGGAGTGGCTGGGAATGAGCAGTTCTTC. Full variable domain (outside the CDR3, taken from reference TRBV5-5 and TRBJ2-1): DAGVTQSPTHLIKTRGQQVTLRCSPISGHKSVSWYQQVLGQGPQFIFQYYEKEERGRGNFPDRFSARQFPNYSSELNVNALLLGDSALYLCASSLVTGVAGNEQFFGPGTRLTVL.

CDR3 coding DNA: TGTGCCAGCAGCTTAACCTTCCAGGACTATGGCTACACCTTC. It specifies CASSLTFQDYGYTF. The chain uses TRBV11-2 and TRBJ1-2; D gene unclear. The CDR3 has 14 amino acids. The V gene lost 2 bases and the J gene lost 3 bases, with 10 bases spanning the gap. Germline loops: CDR1 SGHAT, CDR2 FQNNGV.

This chain joins TRBV10-3 and TRBJ2-7, with D unresolved. The germline V and J ends were trimmed by 11 bases and 2 bases, with 7 bases remaining between them. Germline V CDR1 and CDR2: ENHRY, SYGVKD. The CDR3 runs to 10 residues. In nucleotides, the CDR3 is TGTGCCGCGTCGACCTACGAGCAGTACTTC. It encodes CAASTYEQYF.

The genes are TRBV4-2 and TRBJ1-2; D uncertain. From germline, CDR1 is LGHNA and CDR2 YNFKEQ. Trimming stripped 2 bases from V and 5 bases from J, with 9 bases between. CDR3 length: 13 residues. In DNA form, the CDR3 reads TGTGCCAGCAGCCAAATGACCGGTTATGGCTACACCTTC. Encoded protein: CASSQMTGYGYTF.

The chain has TRBV12-3 or TRBV12-4 and TRBJ2-7; perhaps TRBD1 as D (5 bases). V lost 8 bases and J lost 2, with 13 bases in between. CDR3 length: 13 amino acids. CDR3 nucleotide sequence: TGTGCCAGCTCCAACAGGCGTCCCTACGAGCAGTACTTC. Its protein is CASSNRRPYEQYF.